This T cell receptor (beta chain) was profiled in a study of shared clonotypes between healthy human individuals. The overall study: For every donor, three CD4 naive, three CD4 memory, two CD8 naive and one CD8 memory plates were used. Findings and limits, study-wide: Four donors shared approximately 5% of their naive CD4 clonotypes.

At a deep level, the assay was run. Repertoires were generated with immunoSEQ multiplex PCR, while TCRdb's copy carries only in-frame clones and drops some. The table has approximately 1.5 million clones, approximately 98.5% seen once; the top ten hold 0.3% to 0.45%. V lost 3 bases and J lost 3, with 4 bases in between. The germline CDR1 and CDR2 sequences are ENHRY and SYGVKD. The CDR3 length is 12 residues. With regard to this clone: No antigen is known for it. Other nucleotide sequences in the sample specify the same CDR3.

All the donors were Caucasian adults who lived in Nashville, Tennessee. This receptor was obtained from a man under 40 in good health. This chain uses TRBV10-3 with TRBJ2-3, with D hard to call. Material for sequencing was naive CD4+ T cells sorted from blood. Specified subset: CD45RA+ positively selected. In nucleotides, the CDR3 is TGTGCCATCAGTGAACGGACAGATACGCAGTATTTT. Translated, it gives CAISERTDTQYF.